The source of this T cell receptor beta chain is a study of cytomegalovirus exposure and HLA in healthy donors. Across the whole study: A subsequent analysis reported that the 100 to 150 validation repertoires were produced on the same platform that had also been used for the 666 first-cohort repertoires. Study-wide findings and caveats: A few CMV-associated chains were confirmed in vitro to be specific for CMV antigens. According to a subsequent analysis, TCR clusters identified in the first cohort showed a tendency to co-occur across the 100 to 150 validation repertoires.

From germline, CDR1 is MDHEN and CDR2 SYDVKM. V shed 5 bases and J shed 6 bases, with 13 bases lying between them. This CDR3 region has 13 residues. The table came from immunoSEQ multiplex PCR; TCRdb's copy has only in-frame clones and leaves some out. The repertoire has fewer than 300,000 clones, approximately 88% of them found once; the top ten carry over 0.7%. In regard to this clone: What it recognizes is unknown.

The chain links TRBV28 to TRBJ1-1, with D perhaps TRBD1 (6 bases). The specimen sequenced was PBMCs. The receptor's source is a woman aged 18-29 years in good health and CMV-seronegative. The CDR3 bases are TGTGCCAGCAGTATCGGACAGACGGCTGAAGCTTTCTTT. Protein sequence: CASSIGQTAEAFF.